This T cell receptor (beta chain) was profiled in a study of patients and donors after allogeneic stem cell transplantation. Trimming took off 4 bases at V and 6 bases at J, with 12 bases between the two ends. The CDR3 loop spans 13 amino acids. TCRdb recomputed calls from the RT-PCR reads with MiXCR, one row per CDR3 protein. The data show hundreds of thousands of distinct CDR3 sequences, with roughly 16% seen just once and 7.2% held by the top ten. The sequence was obtained from a human donor who was either an allogeneic HSCT recipient or a stem cell or donor lymphocyte infusion donor (not recorded which). It is not recorded whose cells these are; they may come from a transplant donor. The chain recombines TRBV12-3 or TRBV12-4 with TRBJ2-5; weak D call: TRBD2 (5 bases). The source material was blood, either unsorted or a sorted T cell fraction (not recorded which). DNA of the CDR3: TGTGCCAGCAGTTGGGGTGGCGGGCAGACCCAGTACTTC. Residues: CASSWGGGQTQYF.